The rows below give T cell receptor beta chains drawn from one sample of a study of blood T cell repertoires in COVID-19. The protocol was immunoSEQ multiplex PCR, while the TCRdb copy is restricted to in-frame clones and leaves out a portion. The sample records approximately 35,000 clones, 65% to 90% being singletons. The material sequenced was peripheral blood. The receptors come from a man between 60 and 75 years old with active COVID-19. Both conserved end residues are part of each CDR3. D genes are given only for firm matches. Clone size is not always given. Where it is, it says once, few, many or a class for expanded clones.

clone_size d_call j_call v_call cdr3_nt cdr3_aa
. TRBD2 TRBJ2-1 TRBV10-3 TGTGCCATCAGTGGGGTAAACGGGGCGGGAGAGGGCTACAATGAGCAGTTCTTC CAISGVNGAGEGYNEQFF
. . TRBJ1-5 TRBV20-1 TGCAGTGCTACGCCGAGTCCCCAGCATTTT CSATPSPQHF
. TRBD1 TRBJ2-1 TRBV11-2 TGTGCCAGCAGCATTACCGGGACAGCGCCCAACAATGAGCAGTTCTTC CASSITGTAPNNEQFF
. . TRBJ2-2 TRBV7-2 TGTGCCAGCAGCTCCCTCCCCGGGTCCGGGGAGCTGTTTTTT CASSSLPGSGELFF
once TRBD2 TRBJ2-5 TRBV6-2/TRBV6-3 TGTGCCAGCAGTAAGGCTAGCGGGAGAGAGACCCAGTACTTC CASSKASGRETQYF
. TRBD1 TRBJ2-2 TRBV7-9 TGTGCCAGCAGCCCTCCGGGACAGGGAACCGGGGAGCTGTTTTTT CASSPPGQGTGELFF
. . TRBJ2-2 TRBV19 TGTGCCAGTAGGAGCGGGGAGCTGTTTTTT CASRSGELFF
. TRBD1 TRBJ2-6 TRBV19 TGTGCCAGTAGTAATGGCCAGGGGGCCTTTGGGGCCAACGTCCTGACTTTC CASSNGQGAFGANVLTF
once . TRBJ1-2 TRBV7-3 TGTGCCAGCAGCTTAACAGGGGACACCTATGGCTACACCTTC CASSLTGDTYGYTF
. . TRBJ2-7 TRBV5-1 TGCGCCAGCAGCTTGGCGGGTGGAGGGACCTACGAGCAGTACTTC CASSLAGGGTYEQYF
. TRBD2 TRBJ2-1 TRBV6-1 TGTGCCAGCAGTGGACTAGCGGGATTCTCCTACAATGAGCAGTTCTTC CASSGLAGFSYNEQFF
. . TRBJ2-2 TRBV7-9 TGTGCCAGCAGTCCTCAGAGGGACTACACCGGGGAGCTGTTTTTT CASSPQRDYTGELFF
. . TRBJ2-5 TRBV3-1/TRBV3-2 TGTGCCAGCAGAAAACCTAGCGCCCCAGAGACCCAGTACTTC CASRKPSAPETQYF
. . TRBJ2-7 TRBV15 TGTGCCACCAGCAGTTCTCCGACAGGATCCTACGAGCAGTACTTC CATSSSPTGSYEQYF
. . TRBJ2-1 TRBV5-1 TGCGCCAGCAGCTTGTGGGGGGAGGTGCCCTACAATGAGCAGTTCTTC CASSLWGEVPYNEQFF
. TRBD1 TRBJ2-7 TRBV29-1 TGCAGCGTTCGGGACAGACCAACCTACGAGCAGTACTTC CSVRDRPTYEQYF
. TRBD2 TRBJ2-5 TRBV29-1 TGCAGCGGGCGAAGCGGGACTAGCGGACTTCGTAACCAAGAGACCCAGTACTTC CSGRSGTSGLRNQETQYF
few . TRBJ1-6 TRBV7-2 TGTGCCAGCAGGGGTGGGGGCATTAATTCACCCCTCCACTTT CASRGGGINSPLHF
. . TRBJ2-1 TRBV28 TGTGCCAGCACCCCTAGGGGTGATGAGCAGTTCTTC CASTPRGDEQFF
few . TRBJ1-2 TRBV7-3 TGTGCCAGCAGCCCGGACAGCTATGGCTACACCTTC CASSPDSYGYTF
once TRBD1 TRBJ1-4 TRBV5-1 TGCGCCAGCAGCTTCAACAGGGGGCAGGAAAAACTGTTTTTT CASSFNRGQEKLFF
. . TRBJ1-4 TRBV15 TGTGCCACCAGCAGAGACAGGGGTGCTGAAAAACTGTTTTTT CATSRDRGAEKLFF
. TRBD2 TRBJ2-6 TRBV13 TGTGCCAGCAGCCTCCAAAGCGGGAAACGATGGTCTGGGGCCAACGTCCTGACTTTC CASSLQSGKRWSGANVLTF
. TRBD1 TRBJ1-4 TRBV28 TGTGCCAGCAGTTTTACAGGGGCCGGAGAAAAACTGTTTTTT CASSFTGAGEKLFF
. TRBD2 TRBJ2-3 TRBV2 TGTGCCAGCAGTGGGTCGACTAGCGATAGCACAGATACGCAGTATTTT CASSGSTSDSTDTQYF
. . TRBJ2-7 TRBV7-2 TGTGCCAGCAGCTCGACTAGTTACGAGCAGTACTTC CASSSTSYEQYF
. . TRBJ1-1 TRBV2 TGTGCCAGCAGTGTTAGCGACACAGAAGCTTTCTTT CASSVSDTEAFF
. TRBD1 TRBJ2-5 TRBV28 TGTGCCAGCCGTAGTCCCGGGACAGGGGAAGAGACCCAGTACTTC CASRSPGTGEETQYF
. . TRBJ2-7 TRBV7-2 TGTGCCAGCAGCTTACTCACTTTCTCCTACGAGCAGTACTTC CASSLLTFSYEQYF
. TRBD2 TRBJ2-2 TRBV5-6 TGTGCCAGCAGCTTACGTAGCGGGAGTTTCATAGCCGGGGAGCTGTTTTTT CASSLRSGSFIAGELFF
once TRBD1 TRBJ2-2 TRBV18 TGTGCCAGCTCACCGCGACAGGGCGGAACCGGGGAGCTGTTTTTT CASSPRQGGTGELFF
. TRBD1 TRBJ2-1 TRBV11-2 TGTGCCAGCAGCCTCTCTTCGGGACAGGGGGCGATCTTC CASSLSSGQGAIF
. TRBD1 TRBJ2-7 TRBV10-3 TGTGCCATCAGTGCCGGACAGGGGTACGAGCAGTACTTC CAISAGQGYEQYF
. . TRBJ2-3 TRBV2 TGTGCCAGCAGACTCGGGACTTCTCCTGGGGCAGATACGCAGTATTTT CASRLGTSPGADTQYF
. . TRBJ2-1 TRBV5-1 TGCGCCAGCAGCTCGTTACTATCTCGCGATGAGCAGTTCTTC CASSSLLSRDEQFF
. . TRBJ2-7 TRBV28 TGTGCCAGCAGTTTATTAACGGGCTACGAGCAGTACTTC CASSLLTGYEQYF
. . TRBJ1-5 TRBV28 TGTGCCGGGGGCCCGCCCCAGCATTTT CAGGPPQHF
. TRBD2 TRBJ2-5 TRBV28 TGTGCCAGCAGTCTTAGAGCCCCGCGAAGGAAAGCGGGAGACCAAGAGACCCAGTACTTC CASSLRAPRRKAGDQETQYF
. TRBD2 TRBJ2-2 TRBV9 TGTGCCAGCAGCGTAAGACTAGCGGGCACCGGGGAGCTGTTTTTT CASSVRLAGTGELFF
once . TRBJ2-5 TRBV28 . CASSFLAGGAGETQYF
. TRBD1 TRBJ1-1 TRBV6-2/TRBV6-3 TGTGCCAGCAGTCTAGCAGGGGGCGGAGAAGCTTTCTTT CASSLAGGGEAFF
. . TRBJ2-7 TRBV27 TGTGCCAGCAGTTTATCCCGGGGACACACCTACGAGCAGTACTTC CASSLSRGHTYEQYF
. TRBD2 TRBJ2-5 TRBV3-1/TRBV3-2 TGTGCCAGCAGCCAAGCGGTCATAAGGGAGGGTCAGTACTTC CASSQAVIREGQYF